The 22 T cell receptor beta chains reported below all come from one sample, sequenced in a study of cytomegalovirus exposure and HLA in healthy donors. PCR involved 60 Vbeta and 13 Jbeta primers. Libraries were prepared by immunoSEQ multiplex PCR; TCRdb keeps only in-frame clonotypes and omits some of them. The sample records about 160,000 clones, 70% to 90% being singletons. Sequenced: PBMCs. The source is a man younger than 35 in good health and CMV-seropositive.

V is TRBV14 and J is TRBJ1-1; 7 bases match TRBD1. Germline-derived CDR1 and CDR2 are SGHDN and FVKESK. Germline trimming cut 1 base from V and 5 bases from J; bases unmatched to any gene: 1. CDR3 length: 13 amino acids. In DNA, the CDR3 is TGTGCCAGCAGCCAAGCGACAGGGACTGAAGCTTTCTTT. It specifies CASSQATGTEAFF.

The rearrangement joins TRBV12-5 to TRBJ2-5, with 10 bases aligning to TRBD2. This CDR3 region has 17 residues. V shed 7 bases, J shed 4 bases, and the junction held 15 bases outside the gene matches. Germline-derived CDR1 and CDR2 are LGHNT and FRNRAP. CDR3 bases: TGTGCTAGTGTGCGGGGTAGCGGGGGGCCGGAGGGAGAGACCCAGTACTTC. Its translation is CASVRGSGGPEGETQYF.

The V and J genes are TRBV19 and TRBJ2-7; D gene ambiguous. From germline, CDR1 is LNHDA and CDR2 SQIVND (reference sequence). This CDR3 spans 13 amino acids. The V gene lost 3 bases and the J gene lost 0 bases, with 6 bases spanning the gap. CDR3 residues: CASSIASSYEQYF. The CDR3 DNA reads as TGTGCCAGTAGTATTGCCAGCTCCTACGAGCAGTACTTC.

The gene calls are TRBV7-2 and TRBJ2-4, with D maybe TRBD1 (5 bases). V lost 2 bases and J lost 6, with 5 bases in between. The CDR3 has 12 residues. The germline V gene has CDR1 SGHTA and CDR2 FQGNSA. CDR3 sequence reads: CASSLQGNIQYF. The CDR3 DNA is TGTGCCAGCAGCTTACAGGGAAACATTCAGTACTTC.

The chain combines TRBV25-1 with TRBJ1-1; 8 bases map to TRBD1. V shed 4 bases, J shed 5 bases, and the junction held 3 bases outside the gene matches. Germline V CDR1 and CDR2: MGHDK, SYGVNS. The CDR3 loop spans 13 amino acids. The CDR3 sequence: CASSVTGGTEAFF. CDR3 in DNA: TGTGCCAGCAGTGTAACAGGGGGAACTGAAGCTTTCTTT.

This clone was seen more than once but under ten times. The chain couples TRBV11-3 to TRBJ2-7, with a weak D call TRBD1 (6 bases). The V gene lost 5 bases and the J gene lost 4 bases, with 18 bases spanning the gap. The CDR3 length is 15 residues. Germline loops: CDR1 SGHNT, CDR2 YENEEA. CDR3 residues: CASSPRGGSGYEQYF. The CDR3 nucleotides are TGTGCCAGCAGCCCCAGGGGCGGTTCGGGATACGAGCAGTACTTC.

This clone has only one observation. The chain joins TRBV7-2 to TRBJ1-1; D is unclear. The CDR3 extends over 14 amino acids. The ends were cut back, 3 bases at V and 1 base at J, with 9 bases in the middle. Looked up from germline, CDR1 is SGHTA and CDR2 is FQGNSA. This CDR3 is CASSFGQTNTEAFF. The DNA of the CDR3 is TGTGCCAGCAGCTTTGGGCAAACGAACACTGAAGCTTTCTTT. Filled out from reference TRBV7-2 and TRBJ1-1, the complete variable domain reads GAGVSQSPSNKVTEKGKDVELRCDPISGHTALYWYRQSLGQGLEFLIYFQGNSAPDKSGLPSDRFSAERTGGSVSTLTIQRTQQEDSAVYLCASSFGQTNTEAFFGQGTRLTVV.

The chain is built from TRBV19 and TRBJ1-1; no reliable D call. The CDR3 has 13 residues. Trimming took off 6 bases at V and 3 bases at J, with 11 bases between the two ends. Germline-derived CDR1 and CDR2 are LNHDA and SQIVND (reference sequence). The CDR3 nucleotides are TGTGCCAGTAGAGAAGAGGGAGACACTGAAGCTTTCTTT. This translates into CASREEGDTEAFF.

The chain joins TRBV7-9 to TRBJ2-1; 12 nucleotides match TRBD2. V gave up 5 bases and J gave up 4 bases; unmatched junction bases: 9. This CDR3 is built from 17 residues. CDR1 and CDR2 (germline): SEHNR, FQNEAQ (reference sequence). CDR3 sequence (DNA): TGTGCCAGCAGCCCCAGGGGGCTAGCGGGGGGGTACAATGAGCAGTTCTTC. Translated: CASSPRGLAGGYNEQFF.

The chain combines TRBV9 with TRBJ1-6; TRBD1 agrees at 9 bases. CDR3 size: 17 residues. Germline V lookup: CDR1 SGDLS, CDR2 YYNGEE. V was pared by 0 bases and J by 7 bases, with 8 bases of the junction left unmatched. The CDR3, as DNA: TGTGCCAGCAGCGTAGACCCTGGGACAGGGACCAATTCACCCCTCCACTTT. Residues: CASSVDPGTGTNSPLHF.

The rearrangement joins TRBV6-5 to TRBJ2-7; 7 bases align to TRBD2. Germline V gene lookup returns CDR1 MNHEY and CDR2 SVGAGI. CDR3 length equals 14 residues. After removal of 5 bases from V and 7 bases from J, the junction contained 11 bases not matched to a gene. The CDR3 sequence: CASSPPGGLMEQYF. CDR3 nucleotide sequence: TGTGCCAGCAGTCCCCCGGGAGGCTTAATGGAGCAGTACTTC.

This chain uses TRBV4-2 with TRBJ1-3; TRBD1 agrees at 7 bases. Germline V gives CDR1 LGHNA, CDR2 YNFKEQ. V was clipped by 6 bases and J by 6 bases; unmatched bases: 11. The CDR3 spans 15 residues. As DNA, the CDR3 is TGTGCCAGCAGGGGTGGGACAGCAGATGAAAACACCATATATTTT. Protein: CASRGGTADENTIYF.

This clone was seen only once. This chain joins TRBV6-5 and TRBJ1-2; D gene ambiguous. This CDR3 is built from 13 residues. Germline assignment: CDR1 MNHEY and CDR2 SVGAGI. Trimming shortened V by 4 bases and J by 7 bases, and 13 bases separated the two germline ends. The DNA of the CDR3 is TGTGCCAGCAGTTTCGAGGGTCGGGGTGGCTACACCTTC. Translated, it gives CASSFEGRGGYTF.

The CDR3 here is CASSPIVGTEAFF. The DNA of the CDR3 is TGTGCCAGCAGTCCAATAGTTGGTACTGAAGCTTTCTTT. This chain joins TRBV2 and TRBJ1-1, with D hard to call. The CDR3 totals 13 residues. Germline V gene sequence: CDR1 SNHLY, CDR2 FYNNEI. The V and J ends lost 5 bases and 5 bases respectively, with 12 bases between them.

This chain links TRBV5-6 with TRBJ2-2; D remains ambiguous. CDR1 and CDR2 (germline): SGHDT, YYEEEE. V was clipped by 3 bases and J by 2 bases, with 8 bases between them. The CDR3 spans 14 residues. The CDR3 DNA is TGTGCCAGCAGCTACGACACTAACACCGGGGAGCTGTTTTTT. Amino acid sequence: CASSYDTNTGELFF.

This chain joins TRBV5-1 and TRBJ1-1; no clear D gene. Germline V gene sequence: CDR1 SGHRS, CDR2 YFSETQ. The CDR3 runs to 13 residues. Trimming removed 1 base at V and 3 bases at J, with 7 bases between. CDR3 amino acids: CASSLPEYTEAFF. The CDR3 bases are TGCGCCAGCAGCTTGCCCGAGTACACTGAAGCTTTCTTT.

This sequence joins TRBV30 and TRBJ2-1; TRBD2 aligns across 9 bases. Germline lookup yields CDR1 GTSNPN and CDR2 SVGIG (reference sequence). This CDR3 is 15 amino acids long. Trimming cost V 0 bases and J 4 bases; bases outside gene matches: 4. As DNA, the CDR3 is TGTGCCTGGAGTGTGGCGGGGGGGTTTTACAATGAGCAGTTCTTC. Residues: CAWSVAGGFYNEQFF.

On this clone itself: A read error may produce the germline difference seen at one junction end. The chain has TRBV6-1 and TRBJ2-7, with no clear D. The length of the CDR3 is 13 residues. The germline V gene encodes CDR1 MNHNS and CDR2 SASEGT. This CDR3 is CASSEQVSYQQYF. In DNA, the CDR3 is TGTGCCAGCAGTGAACAGGTATCCTACCAGCAGTACTTC.

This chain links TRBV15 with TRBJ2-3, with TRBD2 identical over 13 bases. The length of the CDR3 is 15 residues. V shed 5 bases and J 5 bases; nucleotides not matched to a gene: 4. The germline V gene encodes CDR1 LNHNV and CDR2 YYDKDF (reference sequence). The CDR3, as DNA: TGTGCCACCAGCGGAAGGACTAGCGGGGGAGATACGCAGTATTTT. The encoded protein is CATSGRTSGGDTQYF.

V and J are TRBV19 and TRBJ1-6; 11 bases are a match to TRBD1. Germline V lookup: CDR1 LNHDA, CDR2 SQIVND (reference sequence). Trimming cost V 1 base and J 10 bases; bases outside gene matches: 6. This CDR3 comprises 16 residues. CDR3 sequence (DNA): TGTGCCAGTAGTATAGGTACCGGGACAGGGGGATCACCCCTCCACTTT. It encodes CASSIGTGTGGSPLHF.

The DNA of the CDR3 is TGTGCCAGCAGCGTAGGGGACAGGGTTGGGACTAATGAAAAACTGTTTTTT. Translating it yields CASSVGDRVGTNEKLFF. The chain is built from TRBV9 and TRBJ1-4; 9 bases are shared with TRBD1. Germline CDR1 and CDR2: SGDLS and YYNGEE. The CDR3 runs 17 residues. After removal of 0 bases from V and 2 bases from J, the junction contained 5 bases not matched to a gene.

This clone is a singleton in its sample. CDR3 loop: CASSLPGQDSEKLFF. The CDR3 nucleotides are TGTGCCAGCAGCCTTCCGGGACAAGATAGTGAAAAACTGTTTTTT. The chain carries TRBV5-6 and TRBJ1-4, with D maybe TRBD1 (6 bases). The germline gives CDR1 SGHDT, CDR2 YYEEEE. The CDR3 has 15 residues. V was shortened by 4 bases and J by 7 bases, with 17 bases between the two germline ends.